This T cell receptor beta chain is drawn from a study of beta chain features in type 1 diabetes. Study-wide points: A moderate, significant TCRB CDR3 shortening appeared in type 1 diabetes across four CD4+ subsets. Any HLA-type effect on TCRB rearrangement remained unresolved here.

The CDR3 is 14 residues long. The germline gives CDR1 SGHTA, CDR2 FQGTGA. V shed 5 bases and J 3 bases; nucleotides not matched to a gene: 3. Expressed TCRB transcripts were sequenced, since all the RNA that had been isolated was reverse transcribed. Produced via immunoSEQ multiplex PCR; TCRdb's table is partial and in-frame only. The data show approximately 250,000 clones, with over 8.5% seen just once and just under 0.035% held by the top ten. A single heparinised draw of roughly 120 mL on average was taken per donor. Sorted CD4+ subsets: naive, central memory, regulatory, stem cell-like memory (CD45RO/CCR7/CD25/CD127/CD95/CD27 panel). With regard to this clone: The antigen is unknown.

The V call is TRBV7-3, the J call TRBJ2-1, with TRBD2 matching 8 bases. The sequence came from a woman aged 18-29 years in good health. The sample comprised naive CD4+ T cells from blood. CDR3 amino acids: CASSQLADYNEQFF. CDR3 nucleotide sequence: TGTGCCAGCAGCCAACTAGCGGACTACAATGAGCAGTTCTTC.